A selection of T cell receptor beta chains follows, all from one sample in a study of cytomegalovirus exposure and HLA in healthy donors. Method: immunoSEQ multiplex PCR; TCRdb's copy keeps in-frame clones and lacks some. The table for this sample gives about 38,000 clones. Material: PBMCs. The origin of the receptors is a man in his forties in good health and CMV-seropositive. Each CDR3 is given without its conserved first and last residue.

cdr3_aa: ASRNTYRGRFDEQF
j_call: TRBJ2-1
v_call: TRBV7-9

cdr3_aa: ASITLQITDTQY
j_call: TRBJ2-3
v_call: TRBV9

cdr3_aa: ASSLAHGGGEQY
j_call: TRBJ2-7
v_call: TRBV7-7

cdr3_aa: ASTPGGARGSPLH
j_call: TRBJ1-6
v_call: TRBV2

cdr3_aa: ASSYSLHGRVF
j_call: TRBJ2-1
v_call: TRBV6-5

cdr3_aa: ASRVQGISYEQY
j_call: .
v_call: TRBV28

cdr3_aa: ASSSGSSDGNTIY
j_call: TRBJ1-3
v_call: TRBV5-1

cdr3_aa: ASSEMEGAGNTEAF
j_call: TRBJ1-1
v_call: TRBV6-1

cdr3_aa: ASSPTPPGVLSYEQY
j_call: TRBJ2-7
v_call: TRBV5-4

cdr3_aa: SVAQGYGLAGYNEQF
j_call: TRBJ2-1
v_call: TRBV29-1

cdr3_aa: ASRADRGATEAF
j_call: TRBJ1-1
v_call: TRBV2

cdr3_aa: ASKLAGIQETQY
j_call: TRBJ2-5
v_call: TRBV28

cdr3_aa: ATPGTGPGYGYT
j_call: TRBJ1-2
v_call: TRBV28

cdr3_aa: AIGQTSGRVEQY
j_call: TRBJ2-7
v_call: TRBV10-3

cdr3_aa: AIGDRDNEQF
j_call: TRBJ2-1
v_call: TRBV10-3

cdr3_aa: SVEYPSSYEQY
j_call: TRBJ2-7
v_call: TRBV29-1

cdr3_aa: ASSPPWGTGPLFSGANVLT
j_call: TRBJ2-6
v_call: TRBV18

cdr3_aa: ASSPTGTGDNEKLF
j_call: TRBJ1-4
v_call: TRBV18

cdr3_aa: ASSQEIAGVSHNEQF
j_call: TRBJ2-1
v_call: TRBV4-3

cdr3_aa: ASSRKGPRMNTGELF
j_call: TRBJ2-2
v_call: TRBV27

cdr3_aa: AAASSGRSGELF
j_call: TRBJ2-2
v_call: TRBV10-3

cdr3_aa: ASSQEGGYEQY
j_call: .
v_call: TRBV4-3

cdr3_aa: ASSLGAGASYNEQF
j_call: TRBJ2-1
v_call: TRBV5-1

cdr3_aa: ASSSLGSGDTEAF
j_call: TRBJ1-1
v_call: TRBV6-5

cdr3_aa: ASSLEGAYGYT
j_call: TRBJ1-2
v_call: TRBV11-3

cdr3_aa: ASSDWSSYNEQF
j_call: TRBJ2-1
v_call: TRBV2

cdr3_aa: ASSYRGNTYEQY
j_call: TRBJ2-7
v_call: TRBV6-6

cdr3_aa: ASSPDRSFGYT
j_call: TRBJ1-2
v_call: TRBV18